This T cell receptor beta chain appears in the sequencing data of a study of blood T cells in healthy people across ages. Study-wide points: Roughly linear declines in TCR beta diversity per million T cells occurred with age.

V shed 7 bases, J shed 10 bases, and the junction held 8 bases outside the gene matches. This CDR3 region has 12 residues. Germline V gene lookup returns CDR1 SNHLY and CDR2 FYNNEI. Details on this clonotype: No antigen is known for it.

For the second PCR, which ran for about 6 to 11 cycles, a sample-barcoded 5' primer and a J-beta primer mix were used. Tags on each cDNA molecule came from a template-switch adaptor with 12 random nucleotides. Each CDR3 protein gets one entry after TCRdb re-called the 5' RACE reads with MiXCR. Of 730,000 or so distinct CDR3 sequences listed, roughly 43% are singletons. Sequencing input: blood. The sequence derives from a woman aged 60-75 years in good health. J is TRBJ2-3 and V is TRBV2, with 7 bases aligning to TRBD1. CDR3 amino acids: CASKTGTVSQYF. The CDR3 nucleotides read TGTGCCAGCAAGACAGGGACGGTGTCGCAGTATTTT. The whole variable domain, remainder taken from reference TRBV2 and TRBJ2-3, is EPEVTQTPSHQVTQMGQEVILRCVPISNHLYFYWYRQILGQKVEFLVSFYNNEISEKSEIFDDQFSVERPDGSNFTLKIRSTKLEDSAMYFCASKTGTVSQYFGPGTRLTVL.